The 15 T cell receptor beta chains presented below share a single source sample, sequenced in a study of blood T cells in healthy people across ages. A sample-barcoded 5' primer and a J-beta primer mix were used in a second PCR of roughly 6 to 11 cycles. One entry per CDR3 protein, called by TCRdb with MiXCR from the 5' RACE reads. The sample gives over 600,000 distinct CDR3 sequences, about half of which show up once; less than 20% is in the top ten. The sequencing input was blood. The receptors originated from a man older than 75 in good health.

This clonotype was recorded a few times. This chain connects TRBV29-1 to TRBJ2-1; 9 bases agree with TRBD2. Losses at the gene ends were 3 bases for V and 7 bases for J; bases not matched to a gene: 16. This CDR3 is 17 amino acids long. Per the germline V gene, CDR1 is SQVTM and CDR2 is ANQGSEA. The CDR3 coding sequence is TGCAGCGTTGATCCGGGACTAGCAGGCGGGGGGGGAAATGAGCAGTTCTTC. Translating it yields CSVDPGLAGGGGNEQFF.

This clonotype was detected only a few times. This chain joins TRBV7-2 and TRBJ2-3; TRBD2 is a possible D gene (6 bases). CDR1 SGHTA and CDR2 FQGNSA come from the germline V gene. The CDR3 has 14 amino acids. V was pared by 7 bases and J by 3 bases, with 14 bases between. The CDR3 region is CASTVAGTTDTQYF. The CDR3 DNA reads TGTGCCAGCACCGTAGCCGGGACTACAGATACGCAGTATTTT.

The rearrangement links TRBV6-5 to TRBJ2-1; 9 bases align to TRBD1. The V gene's germline CDR1 is MNHEY and CDR2 SVGAGI. The length of the CDR3 is 13 residues. The ends lost 5 bases at V and 13 bases at J; junction bases unmatched: 9. CDR3 coding DNA: TGTGCCAGCAGTAGACAGGGGGTTGAGACCCAGTTCTTC. As protein: CASSRQGVETQFF.

To note about this clonotype: A read error may produce the germline difference seen at one junction end. This chain links TRBV27 with TRBJ2-5; D not certain. This CDR3 contains 15 residues. CDR1 and CDR2 from the germline V gene are MNHEY and SMNVEV (reference sequence). DNA for the CDR3: TGTGCCAGCAGTTTATCTTGGGGAAGCCAAGAGGCCCAGTACTTC. Protein product: CASSLSWGSQEAQYF.

The rearrangement uses TRBV15 and TRBJ2-1, with D perhaps TRBD1 (6 bases). The DNA end lines up better with TRBJ2-7; the J call may be wrong. Per germline, CDR1 LNHNV and CDR2 YYDKDF (reference sequence). CDR3 length equals 15 residues. DNA of the CDR3: TGTGCCACCAGCAGAGAGGGGGCCTCCTACAATGAGCAGTACTTC. Translating it yields CATSREGASYNEQYF.

With regard to this clonotype: A read error may be the cause here, since a much bigger clone is one base away. The rearrangement uses TRBV27 and TRBJ2-5; D possibly corresponds to TRBD2 (6 bases). The CDR3 covers 13 residues. Germline V gives CDR1 MNHEY, CDR2 SMNVEV (reference sequence). Trimming left V 8 bases short and J 11 bases short, with 21 bases between. CDR3 amino acids: CASGSGGANEQYF. The CDR3 bases are TGTGCCAGCGGTTCTGGCGGGGCCAATGAGCAGTACTTC.

The chain recombines TRBV5-4 with TRBJ2-3, with D perhaps matching TRBD2 (6 bases). The CDR3 runs to 15 residues. V was shortened by 2 bases and J by 6 bases, with 16 bases between the two germline ends. CDR1 SGHNT and CDR2 YYREEE come from the germline V gene (reference sequence). The CDR3 here is CASSLSGRPWDTQYF. Written as DNA, the CDR3 is TGTGCCAGCAGCTTATCAGGGAGGCCATGGGATACGCAGTATTTT.

This clonotype has a single count. The chain combines TRBV3-1 with TRBJ2-5, with D maybe TRBD1 (5 bases). The J call may be in error: the DNA end matches TRBJ2-7 better. CDR1 is LGHDT, CDR2 YNNKEL, per germline (reference sequence). The CDR3 consists of 12 residues. The CDR3 protein is CASSPDIYEQYF. CDR3 DNA sequence: TGTGCCAGCAGCCCGGACATCTACGAGCAGTACTTC.

This chain connects TRBV29-1 to TRBJ2-1; 12 bases map to TRBD2. This CDR3 region has 13 residues. V shed 6 bases, J shed 9 bases, and the junction held 6 bases outside the gene matches. The germline V gene has CDR1 SQVTM and CDR2 ANQGSEA. The CDR3 protein is CSVGTSGYSEQFF. DNA for the CDR3: TGCAGCGTCGGGACTAGCGGGTATAGTGAGCAGTTCTTC.

This clonotype was seen more than once but under ten times. The chain links TRBV20-1 to TRBJ2-3, with TRBD1 matching 8 bases. Germline values: CDR1 DFQATT, CDR2 SNEGSKA (reference sequence). This CDR3 comprises 13 residues. With V trimmed by 7 bases and J by 2 bases, 5 bases remained unmatched. CDR3 in DNA: TGCAGTGGACAGGGGACTTCCACAGATACGCAGTATTTT. This translates into CSGQGTSTDTQYF.

Points on this clonotype: One base away lies a much larger clone, so this may be a sequencing read error. V gene TRBV21-1 combines with J gene TRBJ1-1. TRBV21-1 is listed as a pseudogene. The CDR3 extends over 15 amino acids. CDR3 loop: CASSKYASTNTEAFF. The CDR3 coding sequence is TGTGCCAGCAGCAAATACGCGTCCACGAACACTGAAGCTTTCTTT.

This clonotype appeared a few times. V gene TRBV20-1 combines with J gene TRBJ2-1, with D hard to call. Germline-derived CDR1 and CDR2 are DFQATT and SNEGSKA (reference sequence). The CDR3 loop spans 16 amino acids. Trimming took 5 bases from V and 0 from J, leaving 17 bases between them. CDR3 loop: CSAPEVGSPSYNEQFF. In DNA form, the CDR3 reads TGCAGTGCTCCAGAGGTGGGGTCTCCCTCCTACAATGAGCAGTTCTTC.

The chain links TRBV20-1 to TRBJ2-2; D perhaps matches TRBD2 (6 bases). CDR3 length: 14 amino acids. Trimming cost V 6 bases and J 6 bases, with 17 bases left between them. Germline loops: CDR1 DFQATT, CDR2 SNEGSKA (reference sequence). CDR3 bases: TGCAGTGCCCCGGACTATCAGCATTCCGGGGAGCTGTTTTTT. Translation gives CSAPDYQHSGELFF.

This chain links TRBV7-9 with TRBJ1-1; D is unclear. The CDR3 has 13 residues. The germline gives CDR1 SEHNR, CDR2 FQNEAQ (reference sequence). The ends were cut back, 10 bases at V and 2 bases at J, with 14 bases in the middle. CDR3 in DNA: TGTGCCACGCAAGAGACTTTCAACACTGAAGCTTTCTTT. Protein sequence: CATQETFNTEAFF.

Here the CDR3 reads CASSPGQGTREQYF. The CDR3 DNA is TGTGCCAGCTCACCGGGACAGGGGACAAGGGAGCAGTACTTC. The chain combines TRBV18 with TRBJ2-7; 10 bases match TRBD1. Trimming cost V 3 bases and J 7 bases; bases outside gene matches: 6. Germline CDR1 is KGHSH and CDR2 is LQKENI. CDR3 length equals 14 residues.